Sequencing of this T cell receptor (beta chain) was carried out in a study of T cells expressing NK-cell markers. Study context: Sorted CD3+CD56+NKG2C+, CD3+CD56+NKG2C- and CD3+CD56-NKG2C+ T cells provided the TCR beta repertoires.

Findings and limits, study-wide: Dominant NKG2C+ clonotype frequencies of roughly 1.0-7.0% of CD8+ T cells were measured in five or six donors.

This CDR3 region has 13 residues. Germline assignment: CDR1 MDHEN and CDR2 SYDVKM. Regarding this clonotype: The antigen remains unidentified.

The TCR beta cDNA came from 5'RACE template switching with UMIs. TCRdb reprocessed the 5' RACE reads, keeping one entry per CDR3 protein, no DNA. Its clone listing holds about 540,000 distinct CDR3 sequences. The sequenced sample was blood T cells: a sorted CD56 or NKG2C T cell subset, CD4+ or CD8+ T cells, or bulk PBMC T cells (not recorded which). This receptor was identified in a man in his late teens or twenties in good health. The V call is TRBV28, the J call TRBJ2-5; TCRdb outputs TRBD1, but without DNA this stays unchecked. Here the CDR3 reads CASQGARKETQYF.